This T cell receptor (beta chain) was captured in a study of vaccination and CD4 T cells after COVID-19. Overall study: Investigators drew the post-COVID samples a median roughly 98 days after diagnosis, with a range of 35 to 161. Cells received overlapping spike peptides from SARS-CoV-2, HCoV-NL63, HCoV-OC43 and HCoV-229E as stimulation.

This CDR3 is 18 amino acids long. Sample treatment: approximately nine-day PBMC culture with coronavirus spike peptide pools or control peptides (ViraFEST assay). The culture of more than 1.5 million PBMCs per well included about 9.7 IU/ml IL-2 and roughly 10 ug/ml peptide pools. On this clonotype: The antigen is undetermined.

Study conclusions and caveats: In convalescent patients, 304 of 307 vaccine-specific clones were mono-reactive for SARS-CoV-2 spike.

With the Oncomine TCR Beta short-read assay, DNA from cultured CD4+ T cells was sequenced. In TCRdb, the PCR reads were re-called with MiXCR into one record per CDR3 protein. The table has over 9,500 distinct CDR3 sequences, approximately 62% seen once. The sample was CD4+ T cells from blood, cultured in vitro. This clonotype was obtained from a human donor who had recovered from COVID-19. The chain couples TRBV12-2 to TRBJ2-1; the table assigns TRBD2, which was not confirmed against the DNA. TRBV12-2 is a documented pseudogene. CDR3: CASRLISGRVFSYNEQFF. CDR3 coding DNA: TGTGCAAGTCGCTTAATTAGCGGGAGGGTATTTTCCTACAATGAGCAGTTCTTC.